The present entry profiles one T cell receptor (beta chain) with its context. The repertoire was sequenced with immunoSEQ multiplex PCR; TCRdb's copy has only in-frame clones and lacks some. The sample shows about 360,000 clones, roughly 86% of them seen only once. This sample was taken from a study of blood T cell repertoires in COVID-19. J lost 0 bases, V lost 4 bases, and 4 bases had no gene match. Germline assignment: CDR1 SGDLS and CDR2 YYNGEE. The CDR3 consists of 14 residues. This clonotype originated in a human donor in a cohort sampled during active COVID-19. Sequenced sample: peripheral blood. This chain links TRBV9 with TRBJ2-7; 7 bases fit TRBD1. The DNA of the CDR3 is TGTGCCAGCAGCCCCCGGGACAGCTCCTACGAGCAGTACTTC. This encodes CASSPRDSSYEQYF.